This TCR beta chain was sequenced during a study of beta chain features in type 1 diabetes. Findings of the study overall: The cDNA sequencing approach could over-represent high-TCR-expressing cells. Fewer junction insertions and more nucleotide deletions appeared in type 1 diabetes patients.

Each of the CD4+ naive, central memory, regulatory and stem cell-like memory populations was sorted via CD45RO/CCR7/CD25/CD127/CD95/CD27. Purities in excess of 95% were seen in all sorted populations. Germline CDR1 is DFQATT and CDR2 is SNEGSKA (reference sequence). The CDR3 consists of 10 residues. The V and J ends lost 5 bases and 8 bases respectively, with 7 bases between them. This clone was picked up a small number of times. Its antigen remains unknown. The investigators reverse transcribed all of the isolated RNA, so they sequenced expressed TCRB transcripts. The assay was immunoSEQ multiplex PCR, and TCRdb's table has in-frame clones only and misses some. The repertoire holds just over 450,000 clones, with 25% to 35% as singletons.

This clonotype was obtained from a man younger than 35 in good health. This rearrangement joins TRBV20-1 to TRBJ2-1; D remains unclear. Sequenced sample: naive CD4+ T cells from blood. CDR3 bases: TGCAGTGCTGGTAGCCATGAGCAGTTCTTC. It yields the protein CSAGSHEQFF.